These 5 T cell receptor beta chains share one sample of origin, sequenced in a study of blood T cell repertoires in COVID-19 (dated by TCRdb to the early 2020s). Libraries were prepared through the immunoSEQ multiplex PCR assay. The immuneACCESS repertoire file appears here via TCRdb, limited to in-frame rearrangements. These files lack a portion of the clones; in checked studies, under half of the deficit traces to unresolved V genes, and the cause of the others is not known. Counted in this sample were 90,000 to 100,000 clones; 72% of them appeared once. Jointly, the top ten make up under 30% of the sample. Material for sequencing was peripheral blood. These TCRs come from a woman aged 55 to 70 in a cohort sampled during active or convalescent COVID-19.

This clone was detected only a few times. This chain connects TRBV10-3 to TRBJ1-1, with a weak D call TRBD1 (5 bases). This CDR3 contains 15 residues. The V and J ends lost 4 bases and 6 bases respectively, with 18 bases between them. Germline CDR1 is ENHRY and CDR2 is SYGVKD. CDR3 nucleotides: TGTGCCATCAGTGGGGGCCGCAGGGTGGATCCTGAAGCTTTCTTT. The encoded protein is CAISGGRRVDPEAFF.

This sequence joins TRBV5-1 and TRBJ2-2; D is perhaps TRBD2 (6 bases). The CDR3 runs to 15 residues. CDR1 and CDR2 from the germline V gene are SGHRS and YFSETQ. Deletions cut 4 bases from V and 4 bases from J, with 14 bases between. Written as DNA, the CDR3 is TGCGCCAGCAGCCTGGGTCTCGGGGGCACCGGGGAGCTGTTTTTT. Its translation: CASSLGLGGTGELFF.

This chain connects TRBV21-1 to TRBJ1-2; the table calls TRBD1, which could not be checked here. TRBV21-1 is a recognized pseudogene. This CDR3 has 16 residues. CDR3 sequence: CASSKGRKGLTYGYTF. CDR3 bases: TGTGCCAGCAGCAAAGGTCGGAAGGGGCTTACCTATGGCTACACCTTC.

This clone appeared a single time. This chain links TRBV6-5 with TRBJ1-3; D uncertain. Deletions cut 8 bases from V and 7 bases from J, with 18 bases between. The germline gives CDR1 MNHEY, CDR2 SVGAGI. This CDR3 has 14 residues. The CDR3: CASRTDGKRNTIYF. CDR3 DNA: TGTGCCAGCCGGACTGACGGGAAGAGGAACACCATATATTTT.

This rearrangement joins TRBV29-1 to TRBJ2-1, with 9 bases matching TRBD1. V lost 3 bases, J lost 13 bases, and 10 bases stayed unmatched. CDR1 and CDR2 from the germline V gene are SQVTM and ANQGSEA. The CDR3 is made up of 13 amino acids. The CDR3 DNA reads TGCAGCGTTGACTTTGACAGGGGGGATCTCCAGTTCTTC. This encodes CSVDFDRGDLQFF.